These 5 T cell receptor beta chains share one sample of origin, sequenced in a study of cytomegalovirus exposure and HLA in healthy donors. Produced via immunoSEQ multiplex PCR; TCRdb's table is partial and in-frame only. The repertoire holds 200,000 to 250,000 clones, with 75% to 90% as singletons. The sample comprised PBMCs. Receptors originate from a woman in her twenties or thirties in good health and CMV-seropositive.

This clone was detected a few times. This chain links TRBV6-5 with TRBJ2-7; 8 bases fit TRBD1. Germline-derived CDR1 and CDR2 are MNHEY and SVGAGI. The CDR3 extends over 13 amino acids. Losses at the gene ends were 5 bases for V and 3 bases for J; bases not matched to a gene: 3. The CDR3 spells CASSPTGGYEQYF. CDR3 nucleotide sequence: TGTGCCAGCAGTCCCACAGGGGGCTACGAGCAGTACTTC.

The V call is TRBV19, the J call TRBJ1-2; D ambiguous. V gave up 3 bases and J gave up 3 bases, with 17 bases separating them. Germline loops: CDR1 LNHDA, CDR2 SQIVND (reference sequence). The CDR3 sequence is 16 residues long. CDR3 bases: TGTGCCAGTAGTATCCGAAAGGCCGAGAGGGACTATGGCTACACCTTC. Translation gives CASSIRKAERDYGYTF.

The V call is TRBV7-6, the J call TRBJ2-7; 9 nucleotides match TRBD1. J lost 4 bases, V lost 5 bases, and 9 bases had no gene match. Germline V lookup: CDR1 SGHVS, CDR2 FNYEAQ. The CDR3 runs to 15 residues. This CDR3 is CASSLYPGQGYEQYF. The CDR3 nucleotides read TGTGCCAGCAGCCTCTATCCGGGACAGGGTTACGAGCAGTACTTC.

This clone appeared a single time. The J gene is TRBJ2-3, the V gene TRBV27; tentatively, D is TRBD1 (6 bases). V gave up 2 bases and J gave up 4 bases, with 13 bases separating them. The germline V gene has CDR1 MNHEY and CDR2 SMNVEV (reference sequence). The CDR3 runs 15 residues. The CDR3 region is CASSLQGSRADTQYF. DNA for the CDR3: TGTGCCAGCAGTTTACAGGGGTCTAGGGCAGATACGCAGTATTTT.

This clone was found once. The chain combines TRBV5-6 with TRBJ2-5, with no clear D. CDR3 length: 13 residues. CDR1 is SGHDT and CDR2 is YYEEEE in the germline V gene. Between the trimmed V and J ends, which lost 4 bases and 5 bases, there was a span of 12 bases. In nucleotides, the CDR3 is TGTGCCAGCAGCAAATTGGAAGGGGAGACCCAGTACTTC. Encoded protein: CASSKLEGETQYF.